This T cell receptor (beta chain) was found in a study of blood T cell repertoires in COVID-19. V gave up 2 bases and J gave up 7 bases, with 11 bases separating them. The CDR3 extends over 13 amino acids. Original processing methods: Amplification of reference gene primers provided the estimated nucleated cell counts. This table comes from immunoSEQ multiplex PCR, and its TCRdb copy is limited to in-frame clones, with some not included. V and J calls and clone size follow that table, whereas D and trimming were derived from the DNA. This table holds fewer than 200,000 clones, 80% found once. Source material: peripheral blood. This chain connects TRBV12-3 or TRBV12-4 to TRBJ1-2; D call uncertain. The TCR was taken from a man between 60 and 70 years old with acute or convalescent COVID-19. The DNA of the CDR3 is TGTGCCAGCAGTTTAAACCGGTCGGGTGGCTACACCTTC. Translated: CASSLNRSGGYTF.